This T cell receptor beta chain was identified during a study of control samples from healthy donors and cancer patients. V lost 7 bases and J lost 9, with 10 bases in between. Germline CDR1 is MNHNY and CDR2 is SVGAGI (reference sequence). The CDR3 spans 12 residues. Sequenced by immunoSEQ multiplex PCR; TCRdb stores in-frame clones only, minus some. This table holds tens of thousands of clones, around 78% found once. Sequencing used blood. The chain couples TRBV6-6 to TRBJ1-6; D gene ambiguous. This sequence was found in a man aged 60 to 75 in good health. CDR3 region: CASMDVSSPLHF. CDR3 DNA sequence: TGTGCCAGCATGGACGTGAGTTCACCCCTCCACTTT.